This entry describes one T cell receptor (beta chain). The authors' processing: A productive frequency of 2.59 x 10-5 was the lowest detectable. The repertoire was sequenced with immunoSEQ multiplex PCR; TCRdb's copy has only in-frame clones and lacks some. V, J and clone size were drawn from that table, and D and trimming were deduced from the DNA. The sample lists some 30,000 clones, 65% to 85% occurring once. This sample was taken from a study of STAT5B mutations in CD4+ large granular lymphocyte leukemia. Germline V gives CDR1 MGHRA, CDR2 YSYEKL. The V and J ends lost 0 bases and 2 bases respectively, with 19 bases between them. The CDR3 totals 18 residues.

The specimen was CD4+ T cells from blood buffy coats. The genes are TRBV4-1 and TRBJ1-2; D gene uncertain. The TCR sequence derives from a human donor in good health. For the CDR3, the DNA is TGCGCCAGCAGCCAAGAATTTTCTGGAAGGGCAGCAAACTATGGCTACACCTTC. As protein: CASSQEFSGRAANYGYTF.